A selection of T cell receptor beta chains follows, all from one sample in a study of blood T cell repertoires in COVID-19. The table came from immunoSEQ multiplex PCR; TCRdb's copy has only in-frame clones and leaves some out. The data hold about 140,000 clones, with about four fifths observed a single time. Sequenced material: peripheral blood. These receptors all come from a man in his 70s who had recovered from COVID-19. Each CDR3 is given with its conserved first and last residue. Fields, in order: J gene, D gene, clone size, V gene, CDR3 DNA, CDR3 protein. A D gene is named only where the DNA matches it firmly. Some rows mark clone size as missing; the rest say once, few, many or name a class of expanded clone.

J gene: TRBJ2-5
D gene: TRBD2
clone size: .
V gene: TRBV18
CDR3 DNA: TGTGCCAGCTCACACGGACTAGCGGGAGGGTCGGTACAAGAGACCCAGTACTTC
CDR3 protein: CASSHGLAGGSVQETQYF

J gene: TRBJ2-3
D gene: .
clone size: .
V gene: TRBV5-1
CDR3 DNA: TGCGCCAGCAGCTTAGGACTACTGGCAGATACGCAGTATTTT
CDR3 protein: CASSLGLLADTQYF

J gene: TRBJ2-5
D gene: TRBD1
clone size: .
V gene: TRBV6-5
CDR3 DNA: TGTGCCAGCAGTTACGGGCCGGGACAGAGAAAAGAGACCCAGTACTTC
CDR3 protein: CASSYGPGQRKETQYF

J gene: TRBJ2-1
D gene: .
clone size: .
V gene: TRBV1
CDR3 DNA: TGCACCAGCAGTGTGAGTCGGTTCTTC
CDR3 protein: CTSSVSRFF

J gene: TRBJ2-5
D gene: TRBD2
clone size: .
V gene: TRBV5-6
CDR3 DNA: TGTGCCAGCAGCAGACTAGCGCCTGGGAGTCAGACCCAGTACTTC
CDR3 protein: CASSRLAPGSQTQYF

J gene: TRBJ1-1
D gene: .
clone size: few
V gene: TRBV19
CDR3 DNA: TGTGCCAGTAGGGGGGCGCGGCACACTGAAGCTTTCTTT
CDR3 protein: CASRGARHTEAFF

J gene: TRBJ2-7
D gene: .
clone size: few
V gene: TRBV11-2
CDR3 DNA: TGTGCCAGCAACCAGTACGGGGAAGAGCAGTACTTC
CDR3 protein: CASNQYGEEQYF

J gene: TRBJ1-1
D gene: .
clone size: .
V gene: TRBV30
CDR3 DNA: TGTGCCTGGAGTTCTAACAGGGATACTGAAGCTTTCTTT
CDR3 protein: CAWSSNRDTEAFF

J gene: TRBJ2-4
D gene: .
clone size: .
V gene: TRBV2
CDR3 DNA: TGTGCCAGCAGTGAAACGCGGGGTTCTAACATTCAGTACTTC
CDR3 protein: CASSETRGSNIQYF

J gene: TRBJ2-2
D gene: .
clone size: .
V gene: TRBV30
CDR3 DNA: TGTGCCTGGGGAGGAGGGACCGGGGAGCTGTTTTTT
CDR3 protein: CAWGGGTGELFF

J gene: TRBJ2-7
D gene: TRBD2
clone size: .
V gene: TRBV6-2/TRBV6-3
CDR3 DNA: TGTGCCAGCAGTCCCGGACTAGCGGCAGGGACCTACGAGCAGTACTTC
CDR3 protein: CASSPGLAAGTYEQYF

J gene: TRBJ2-2
D gene: TRBD1
clone size: .
V gene: TRBV5-4
CDR3 DNA: TGTGCCAGCAGCCGGGGACAGGGGTTCACCGGGGAGCTGTTTTTT
CDR3 protein: CASSRGQGFTGELFF

J gene: TRBJ1-1
D gene: .
clone size: .
V gene: TRBV7-9
CDR3 DNA: TGTGCCAGCAGCTTAGCTCTAGCGAACACTGAAGCTTTCTTT
CDR3 protein: CASSLALANTEAFF

J gene: TRBJ2-1
D gene: TRBD2
clone size: .
V gene: TRBV7-8
CDR3 DNA: TGTGCCAGCAGCTTAGGACTAGCAGATGGGCAGTTCTTC
CDR3 protein: CASSLGLADGQFF

J gene: TRBJ2-5
D gene: TRBD2
clone size: few
V gene: TRBV5-5
CDR3 DNA: TGTGCCAGCAGCTCCCGACTAGCGGAGCCCCAAGAGACCCAGTACTTC
CDR3 protein: CASSSRLAEPQETQYF

J gene: TRBJ2-7
D gene: .
clone size: .
V gene: TRBV12-3/TRBV12-4
CDR3 DNA: TGTGCCAGCAGTTTGAGCACCTACGAGCAGTACTTC
CDR3 protein: CASSLSTYEQYF

J gene: TRBJ2-1
D gene: TRBD2
clone size: .
V gene: TRBV30
CDR3 DNA: TGTGCCTGGAGTTGGCGGGAGGGTTACAATGAGCAGTTCTTC
CDR3 protein: CAWSWREGYNEQFF

J gene: TRBJ1-2
D gene: TRBD1
clone size: once
V gene: TRBV27
CDR3 DNA: TGTGCCAGCACGGGCAGGGGGCGCGAAGCTCGCGGCTACACCTTC
CDR3 protein: CASTGRGREARGYTF

J gene: TRBJ1-3
D gene: .
clone size: few
V gene: TRBV11-2
CDR3 DNA: TGTGCCAGCAGCAGACAGCTCTCTGGAAACACCATATATTTT
CDR3 protein: CASSRQLSGNTIYF

J gene: TRBJ2-3
D gene: TRBD1
clone size: .
V gene: TRBV19
CDR3 DNA: TGTGCCAGTAGTACTCAATACAGGGGTAGGACAGATACGCAGTATTTT
CDR3 protein: CASSTQYRGRTDTQYF

J gene: TRBJ2-2
D gene: .
clone size: .
V gene: TRBV4-2
CDR3 DNA: TGTGCCAGCAGCCGACAGGTTCGCACCGGGGAGCTGTTTTTT
CDR3 protein: CASSRQVRTGELFF

J gene: TRBJ2-7
D gene: .
clone size: once
V gene: TRBV16
CDR3 DNA: TGTGCCAGCAGCCAAGACTATCTGAGCTCCTACGAGCAGTACTTC
CDR3 protein: CASSQDYLSSYEQYF

J gene: TRBJ2-5
D gene: .
clone size: .
V gene: TRBV7-9
CDR3 DNA: TGTGCCAGCAGCTTACGAGGGACATTTGGAGAGACCCAGTACTTC
CDR3 protein: CASSLRGTFGETQYF

J gene: TRBJ1-1
D gene: TRBD1
clone size: .
V gene: TRBV25-1
CDR3 DNA: TGTGCCAGCAGTGAATCAGGCAGGGGGACGCAAGCTTTCTTT
CDR3 protein: CASSESGRGTQAFF

J gene: TRBJ2-3
D gene: TRBD2
clone size: .
V gene: TRBV5-1
CDR3 DNA: TGCGCCAGCAGCCCTCTGGGACTAGCGGATCCAGATACGCAGTATTTT
CDR3 protein: CASSPLGLADPDTQYF

J gene: TRBJ2-7
D gene: .
clone size: .
V gene: TRBV19
CDR3 DNA: TGTGCCAGTAGTTTCTCGGGCGAGCAGTACTTC
CDR3 protein: CASSFSGEQYF

J gene: TRBJ2-2
D gene: .
clone size: .
V gene: TRBV10-3
CDR3 DNA: TGTGCCATCAGTGACGCTAGTGGTAACACCGGGGAGCTGTTTTTT
CDR3 protein: CAISDASGNTGELFF

J gene: TRBJ1-1
D gene: TRBD1
clone size: .
V gene: TRBV4-1
CDR3 DNA: TGCGCCAGCAGTCCCCAGGGGGGTTTTACTGAAGCTTTCTTT
CDR3 protein: CASSPQGGFTEAFF

J gene: TRBJ2-2
D gene: .
clone size: few
V gene: TRBV10-3
CDR3 DNA: TGTGCCATCAGTGTAAACAGGAACACCGGGGAGCTGTTTTTT
CDR3 protein: CAISVNRNTGELFF

J gene: TRBJ1-6
D gene: .
clone size: .
V gene: TRBV19
CDR3 DNA: TGTGCCAGTACCGATCCCCTTCCGGGACAATCACCCCTCCACTTT
CDR3 protein: CASTDPLPGQSPLHF

J gene: TRBJ2-7
D gene: .
clone size: few
V gene: TRBV30
CDR3 DNA: TGTGCCTGGAGCCAGGGTTACGAGCAGTACTTC
CDR3 protein: CAWSQGYEQYF

J gene: TRBJ2-7
D gene: TRBD2
clone size: .
V gene: TRBV3-1/TRBV3-2
CDR3 DNA: TGTGCCAGCAGCCATTGGACTAGCGGGAGGGAAGACGAGCAGTACTTC
CDR3 protein: CASSHWTSGREDEQYF

J gene: TRBJ2-7
D gene: .
clone size: .
V gene: TRBV12-3/TRBV12-4
CDR3 DNA: TGTGCCAACTCTCACGAGCAGTACTTC
CDR3 protein: CANSHEQYF

J gene: TRBJ2-1
D gene: .
clone size: once
V gene: TRBV12-3/TRBV12-4
CDR3 DNA: TGTGCCAGCAGTCACGACTCTTACAATGAGCAGTTCTTC
CDR3 protein: CASSHDSYNEQFF

J gene: TRBJ1-2
D gene: .
clone size: once
V gene: TRBV27
CDR3 DNA: TGTGCCAGCAGTTTAACGAGCTATGTCGATGGCTACACCTTC
CDR3 protein: CASSLTSYVDGYTF

J gene: TRBJ2-2
D gene: .
clone size: .
V gene: TRBV7-7
CDR3 DNA: TGTGCCAGCAGCCCCCGACCACAGATAAACACCGGGGAGCTGTTTTTT
CDR3 protein: CASSPRPQINTGELFF

J gene: TRBJ2-3
D gene: .
clone size: .
V gene: TRBV6-1
CDR3 DNA: TGTGCCAGCAGTGAACACACAGATACGCAGTATTTT
CDR3 protein: CASSEHTDTQYF

J gene: TRBJ1-1
D gene: .
clone size: few
V gene: TRBV15
CDR3 DNA: TGTGCCACCAGCAGAGACCAGGGTTACTCTCCTGAAGCTTTCTTT
CDR3 protein: CATSRDQGYSPEAFF

J gene: TRBJ1-1
D gene: .
clone size: .
V gene: TRBV7-8
CDR3 DNA: TGTGCCAGCAGCTCCGGGACACTGAACACTGAAGCTTTCTTT
CDR3 protein: CASSSGTLNTEAFF

J gene: TRBJ2-4
D gene: .
clone size: .
V gene: TRBV3-1/TRBV3-2
CDR3 DNA: TGTGCCAGCAGCCAAGATTTGCGGGTAAGAAACATTCAGTACTTC
CDR3 protein: CASSQDLRVRNIQYF

J gene: TRBJ2-7
D gene: .
clone size: .
V gene: TRBV30
CDR3 DNA: TGTGCCTGGAGTGTAGGGACTGTCGACTACGAGCAGTACTTC
CDR3 protein: CAWSVGTVDYEQYF

J gene: TRBJ2-7
D gene: .
clone size: .
V gene: TRBV3-1/TRBV3-2
CDR3 DNA: TGTGCCAGCAGCCAGACTATTTCGGATTCCTACGAGCAGTACTTC
CDR3 protein: CASSQTISDSYEQYF

J gene: TRBJ2-2
D gene: .
clone size: .
V gene: TRBV7-2
CDR3 DNA: TGTGCCAGCAGCTTAGCGACGGGATTCACCGGGGAGCTGTTTTTT
CDR3 protein: CASSLATGFTGELFF

J gene: TRBJ2-6
D gene: .
clone size: .
V gene: TRBV3-1/TRBV3-2
CDR3 DNA: TGTGCCAGCAGTCTACAGGGTGCTGGGGCCAACGTCCTGACTTTC
CDR3 protein: CASSLQGAGANVLTF

J gene: TRBJ1-4
D gene: .
clone size: few
V gene: TRBV19
CDR3 DNA: TGTGCCAGTAGTATACAAATTGCAACTAATGAAAAACTGTTTTTT
CDR3 protein: CASSIQIATNEKLFF

J gene: TRBJ2-7
D gene: .
clone size: .
V gene: TRBV11-2
CDR3 DNA: TGTGCCAGCAGCTTAGATAGAGGGGGGGGCGAGCAGTACTTC
CDR3 protein: CASSLDRGGGEQYF

J gene: TRBJ1-2
D gene: .
clone size: .
V gene: TRBV6-1
CDR3 DNA: TGTGCCAGCAGTGAAGGTCGGACCGGGGAGGGCTACACCTTC
CDR3 protein: CASSEGRTGEGYTF

J gene: TRBJ1-1
D gene: .
clone size: .
V gene: TRBV5-1
CDR3 DNA: TGCGCCAGCAGCTTGGTCTCGGGGATGAACACTGAAGCTTTCTTT
CDR3 protein: CASSLVSGMNTEAFF

J gene: TRBJ2-1
D gene: TRBD1
clone size: .
V gene: TRBV10-3
CDR3 DNA: TGTGCCACTCTCACCGGGACAGGGGCCCACAATGAGCAGTTCTTC
CDR3 protein: CATLTGTGAHNEQFF

J gene: TRBJ2-3
D gene: .
clone size: once
V gene: TRBV19
CDR3 DNA: TGTGCCACCACCGGCGGGGTTGCAGATACGCAGTATTTT
CDR3 protein: CATTGGVADTQYF

J gene: TRBJ2-4
D gene: TRBD2
clone size: .
V gene: TRBV6-2/TRBV6-3
CDR3 DNA: TGTGCCAGCAGTTACTCGCGACTAGCGGGAAAAAACATTCAGTACTTC
CDR3 protein: CASSYSRLAGKNIQYF

J gene: TRBJ1-5
D gene: TRBD1
clone size: few
V gene: TRBV5-1
CDR3 DNA: TGCGCCAGCAGCTTCGGGACAGGGGATCAGCCCCAGCATTTT
CDR3 protein: CASSFGTGDQPQHF

J gene: TRBJ1-1
D gene: .
clone size: .
V gene: TRBV5-1
CDR3 DNA: TGCGCCAGCCGACAGGAATTGAACACTGAAGCTTTCTTT
CDR3 protein: CASRQELNTEAFF